This T cell receptor beta chain was captured in a study of graft-versus-host responses after intestinal transplantation. Broader study findings: GvH clone levels peaked in circulation, and this peak was associated with early post-transplant HvG declines.

Sequenced by immunoSEQ multiplex PCR; TCRdb stores in-frame clones only, minus some. The sample has tens of thousands of clones, around 42% seen once. Germline V CDR1 and CDR2: MNHNS, SASEGT. The V and J ends lost 6 bases and 3 bases respectively, with 11 bases between them. The CDR3 is 13 amino acids. The starting material was alloreactive CD4+ T cells from a mixed lymphocyte reaction culture, obtained before intestinal transplant. Subset in this sample: CFSE-low proliferating T cells sorted from roughly 6-day pre-transplant mixed lymphocyte reaction (GvH or HvG direction). The clonotype was recovered from a human patient who received an intestinal transplant. The gene calls are TRBV6-1 and TRBJ1-1, with D unresolved. DNA of the CDR3: TGTGCCAGCAGCGAACACCGGGACACTGAAGCTTTCTTT. Amino acid sequence: CASSEHRDTEAFF.